Below, 5 T cell receptor beta chains from the same sample are listed, as sequenced in a study of blood T cell repertoires in COVID-19. Clones were sequenced by immunoSEQ multiplex PCR, and TCRdb holds only the in-frame ones, with some missing. The sample holds about 260,000 clones, roughly 87% seen once. Sample: peripheral blood. These receptors originate from a woman between 50 and 59 years old who had recovered from COVID-19.

V is TRBV28 and J is TRBJ2-7; unclear D gene. Germline V gives CDR1 MDHEN, CDR2 SYDVKM. The CDR3 length is 11 residues. Trimming left V 5 bases short and J 7 bases short, with 9 bases between. The CDR3, as DNA: TGTGCCAGCAGTACCTTGCGAGAGCAGTACTTC. It translates to CASSTLREQYF. The whole variable domain, remainder taken from reference TRBV28 and TRBJ2-7, is DVKVTQSSRYLVKRTGEKVFLECVQDMDHENMFWYRQDPGLGLRLIYFSYDVKMKEKGDIPEGYSVSREKKERFSLILESASTNQTSMYLCASSTLREQYFGPGTRLTVT.

The chain links TRBV5-1 to TRBJ2-5; possible D gene TRBD1, 7 bases. Germline assignment: CDR1 SGHRS and CDR2 YFSETQ. With 4 bases removed from V and 2 bases from J, the gap between germline ends came to 15 bases. This CDR3 is built from 15 residues. CDR3 residues: CASSRPGGPQETQYF. CDR3 nucleotides: TGCGCCAGCAGCCGTCCAGGGGGGCCGCAAGAGACCCAGTACTTC.

The CDR3 DNA follows: TGTGCCAGCGCCTCGATGCCCGGTACGGAAAAACTGTTTTTT. Translating it yields CASASMPGTEKLFF. V gene TRBV6-5 combines with J gene TRBJ1-4; D gene uncertain. The germline V and J ends were trimmed by 8 bases and 8 bases, with 18 bases remaining between them. Germline V gene lookup returns CDR1 MNHEY and CDR2 SVGAGI. The CDR3 totals 14 residues.

The chain carries TRBV30 and TRBJ1-6, with D perhaps TRBD1 (5 bases). Germline values: CDR1 GTSNPN, CDR2 SVGIG (reference sequence). This CDR3 comprises 14 residues. V gave up 4 bases and J gave up 10 bases, with 17 bases separating them. The CDR3 DNA sequence: TGTGCCTGGAATGGGGGAGGGGACCGGTCACCCCTCCACTTT. The encoded protein is CAWNGGGDRSPLHF.

The V call is TRBV2, the J call TRBJ1-5; 8 positions agree with TRBD1. The CDR3 has 14 amino acids. Germline V gene lookup returns CDR1 SNHLY and CDR2 FYNNEI. V was clipped by 3 bases and J by 7 bases; unmatched bases: 5. CDR3 protein: CASSENRGGQPQHF. The CDR3 DNA sequence: TGTGCCAGCAGTGAGAACAGGGGGGGGCAGCCCCAGCATTTT.